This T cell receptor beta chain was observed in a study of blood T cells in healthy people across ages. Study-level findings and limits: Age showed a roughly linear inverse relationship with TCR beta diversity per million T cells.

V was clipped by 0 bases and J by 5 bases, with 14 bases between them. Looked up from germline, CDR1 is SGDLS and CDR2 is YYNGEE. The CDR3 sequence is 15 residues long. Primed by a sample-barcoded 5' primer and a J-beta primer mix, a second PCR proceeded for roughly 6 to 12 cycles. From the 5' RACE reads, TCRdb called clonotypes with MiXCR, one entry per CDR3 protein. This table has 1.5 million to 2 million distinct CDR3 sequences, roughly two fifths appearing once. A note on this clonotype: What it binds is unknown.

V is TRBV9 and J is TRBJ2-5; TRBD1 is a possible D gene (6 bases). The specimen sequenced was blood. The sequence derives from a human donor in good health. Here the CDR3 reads CASSVGDNFQETQYF. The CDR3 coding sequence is TGTGCCAGCAGCGTAGGGGACAACTTCCAGGAGACCCAGTACTTC. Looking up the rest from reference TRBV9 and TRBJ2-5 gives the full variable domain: DSGVTQTPKHLITATGQRVTLRCSPRSGDLSVYWYQQSLDQGLQFLIQYYNGEERAKGNILERFSAQQFPDLHSELNLSSLELGDSALYFCASSVGDNFQETQYFGPGTRLLVL.